These T cell receptor beta chains were read from a single sample in a study of T cells in Graves' hyperthyroidism and ophthalmopathy. TCRdb analysed the multiplex PCR reads with MiXCR anew, one entry per CDR3 protein. Among about 270,000 distinct CDR3 sequences listed, less than 30% were seen once. Sequencing was carried out using blood. The receptors were gathered from a man aged 35 to 55 with Graves' hyperthyroidism that later progressed to Graves' ophthalmopathy. CDR3s include the opening cysteine and the closing phenylalanine or tryptophan. The D gene is left open where the match is weak. Clone sizes are given selectively: once, few, many, or a class where the clone is expanded.

V gene: TRBV24-1
J gene: TRBJ2-2
D gene: NA
clone size: many
CDR3 protein: CATSDGNTGELFF
CDR3 DNA: TGTGCCACCAGTGACGGAAACACCGGGGAGCTGTTTTTT

V gene: TRBV9
J gene: TRBJ2-7
D gene: TRBD1
clone size: NA
CDR3 protein: CASSVGGTGLAYEQYF
CDR3 DNA: TGTGCCAGCAGCGTAGGAGGGACAGGGTTGGCCTACGAGCAGTACTTC

V gene: TRBV6-2/TRBV6-3
J gene: TRBJ1-5
D gene: NA
clone size: NA
CDR3 protein: CASSYWGSYSNQPQHF
CDR3 DNA: TGTGCCAGCAGTTACTGGGGCAGCTATAGCAATCAGCCCCAGCATTTT

V gene: TRBV19
J gene: TRBJ1-2
D gene: NA
clone size: many
CDR3 protein: CASSSGVYGYTF
CDR3 DNA: TGTGCCAGTAGTAGTGGAGTATATGGCTACACCTTC

V gene: TRBV6-5
J gene: TRBJ2-7
D gene: NA
clone size: many
CDR3 protein: CASSWDSSYEQYF
CDR3 DNA: TGTGCCAGCAGTTGGGACTCCTCCTACGAGCAGTACTTC

V gene: TRBV20-1
J gene: TRBJ1-4
D gene: NA
clone size: many
CDR3 protein: CSASIRLTSPTNEKLFF
CDR3 DNA: TGCAGTGCTAGTATCCGCTTGACTTCCCCAACTAATGAAAAACTGTTTTTT

V gene: TRBV5-1
J gene: TRBJ1-3
D gene: NA
clone size: many
CDR3 protein: CASSRESSGNTIYF
CDR3 DNA: TGCGCCAGCAGCCGAGAGAGCTCTGGAAACACCATATATTTT

V gene: TRBV11-1
J gene: TRBJ2-7
D gene: TRBD2
clone size: NA
CDR3 protein: CASSQTSGSGYQYEQYF
CDR3 DNA: TGTGCCAGCAGTCAGACTAGCGGGAGTGGGTACCAATACGAGCAGTACTTC

V gene: TRBV6-2/TRBV6-3
J gene: TRBJ2-5
D gene: NA
clone size: many
CDR3 protein: CASSYRSSRMETQYF
CDR3 DNA: TGTGCCAGCAGTTATCGTAGCTCGAGGATGGAGACCCAGTACTTC

V gene: TRBV29-1
J gene: TRBJ2-2
D gene: TRBD1
clone size: NA
CDR3 protein: CSVLKGTANTGELFF
CDR3 DNA: TGCAGCGTCCTAAAAGGGACAGCAAACACCGGGGAGCTGTTTTTT

V gene: TRBV5-1
J gene: TRBJ2-1
D gene: NA
clone size: many
CDR3 protein: CASRYQRHSSYNEQFF
CDR3 DNA: TGCGCCAGCAGGTATCAGCGGCACAGCTCCTACAATGAGCAGTTCTTC

V gene: TRBV6-1
J gene: TRBJ1-3
D gene: NA
clone size: NA
CDR3 protein: CAVSSTGRRNTIYF
CDR3 DNA: TGTGCCGTATCTAGCACAGGACGTAGAAACACCATATATTTT

V gene: TRBV28
J gene: TRBJ2-7
D gene: NA
clone size: many
CDR3 protein: CASSFSNRVRSEQYF
CDR3 DNA: TGTGCCAGCAGTTTCTCGAACAGGGTTCGTAGCGAGCAGTACTTC

V gene: TRBV6-1
J gene: TRBJ2-5
D gene: NA
clone size: many
CDR3 protein: CASNNGGETQYF
CDR3 DNA: TGTGCCAGCAATAATGGAGGGGAGACCCAGTACTTC

V gene: TRBV12-3/TRBV12-4
J gene: TRBJ1-1
D gene: NA
clone size: NA
CDR3 protein: CASSSPSSGGREAFF
CDR3 DNA: TGTGCCAGCAGTTCCCCCTCGTCGGGAGGCAGAGAAGCTTTCTTT

V gene: TRBV10-3
J gene: TRBJ1-5
D gene: NA
clone size: many
CDR3 protein: CAISPGNQPQHF
CDR3 DNA: TGTGCCATCAGCCCAGGGAATCAGCCCCAGCATTTT

V gene: TRBV27
J gene: TRBJ2-7
D gene: TRBD2
clone size: many
CDR3 protein: CASKARGSGSVDGDEQYF
CDR3 DNA: TGTGCCAGCAAGGCTCGGGGTAGCGGGAGCGTCGATGGGGACGAGCAGTACTTC

V gene: TRBV11-2
J gene: TRBJ1-1
D gene: TRBD1
clone size: many
CDR3 protein: CASSPGTGAAAFF
CDR3 DNA: TGTGCCAGCAGCCCCGGGACAGGGGCGGCGGCTTTCTTT

V gene: TRBV27
J gene: TRBJ1-2
D gene: TRBD1
clone size: many
CDR3 protein: CASSLRHRTGGGYTF
CDR3 DNA: TGTGCCAGCAGTTTACGACACAGGACAGGGGGTGGCTACACCTTC

V gene: TRBV4-2
J gene: TRBJ1-3
D gene: TRBD1
clone size: few
CDR3 protein: CASSVRDSRYSGNTIYF
CDR3 DNA: TGTGCCAGCAGCGTCCGGGACAGCCGCTACTCTGGAAACACCATATATTTT

V gene: TRBV7-9
J gene: TRBJ2-5
D gene: NA
clone size: once
CDR3 protein: CASSFTEETQYF
CDR3 DNA: TGTGCCAGCAGCTTTACAGAAGAGACCCAGTACTTC

V gene: TRBV20-1
J gene: TRBJ2-2
D gene: TRBD1
clone size: many
CDR3 protein: CSAEDRGRVTGELFF
CDR3 DNA: TGCAGTGCTGAGGACAGGGGACGGGTCACCGGGGAGCTGTTTTTT

V gene: TRBV28
J gene: TRBJ1-2
D gene: NA
clone size: few
CDR3 protein: CALRDPSNYGYTF
CDR3 DNA: TGTGCCCTCAGGGATCCCTCTAACTATGGCTACACCTTC

V gene: TRBV24-1
J gene: TRBJ2-1
D gene: TRBD2
clone size: many
CDR3 protein: CATSDRGLAGVEQFF
CDR3 DNA: TGTGCCACCAGTGATCGAGGACTAGCGGGAGTTGAGCAGTTCTTC

V gene: TRBV19
J gene: TRBJ1-1
D gene: NA
clone size: many
CDR3 protein: CASSIRVRLNTEAFF
CDR3 DNA: TGTGCCAGTAGTATTCGTGTCAGATTAAACACTGAAGCTTTCTTT

V gene: TRBV24-1
J gene: TRBJ2-7
D gene: NA
clone size: many
CDR3 protein: CATSDPTKGTYEQYF
CDR3 DNA: TGTGCCACCAGTGATCCAACAAAGGGAACCTACGAGCAGTACTTC

V gene: TRBV7-2
J gene: TRBJ2-5
D gene: TRBD2
clone size: many
CDR3 protein: CASSQGTSGRIQETQYF
CDR3 DNA: TGTGCCAGCAGCCAGGGGACTAGCGGGAGGATCCAAGAGACCCAGTACTTC

V gene: TRBV19
J gene: TRBJ1-2
D gene: TRBD1
clone size: many
CDR3 protein: CASSIGQGYGYTF
CDR3 DNA: TGTGCCAGTAGTATAGGACAGGGGTACGGCTACACCTTC

V gene: TRBV15
J gene: TRBJ2-7
D gene: NA
clone size: NA
CDR3 protein: CATSRLIGEQYF
CDR3 DNA: TGTGCCACCAGCAGACTAATCGGCGAGCAGTACTTC

V gene: TRBV7-8
J gene: TRBJ2-5
D gene: NA
clone size: many
CDR3 protein: CASRPTKIQETQYF
CDR3 DNA: TGTGCCAGCAGACCCACTAAGATACAAGAGACCCAGTACTTC

V gene: TRBV6-1
J gene: TRBJ2-2
D gene: NA
clone size: many
CDR3 protein: CASRSETGELFF
CDR3 DNA: TGTGCCAGCAGATCTGAAACCGGGGAGCTGTTTTTT

V gene: TRBV30
J gene: TRBJ2-5
D gene: NA
clone size: many
CDR3 protein: CAWSVSLEFAETQYF
CDR3 DNA: TGTGCCTGGAGTGTTTCGTTGGAGTTTGCAGAGACCCAGTACTTC

V gene: TRBV20-1
J gene: TRBJ2-7
D gene: NA
clone size: NA
CDR3 protein: CSATTSLGEQYF
CDR3 DNA: TGCAGTGCTACGACTTCATTGGGCGAGCAGTACTTC

V gene: TRBV30
J gene: TRBJ1-1
D gene: TRBD1
clone size: many
CDR3 protein: CAWSRDRNTEAFF
CDR3 DNA: TGTGCCTGGAGCAGGGACAGGAACACTGAAGCTTTCTTT

V gene: TRBV6-2/TRBV6-3
J gene: TRBJ1-1
D gene: NA
clone size: few
CDR3 protein: CASPTDGRSMNTEAFF
CDR3 DNA: TGTGCCAGCCCAACGGATGGAAGGAGCATGAACACTGAAGCTTTCTTT

V gene: TRBV19
J gene: TRBJ1-1
D gene: NA
clone size: many
CDR3 protein: CASSLHAGEANTEAFF
CDR3 DNA: TGTGCCAGTAGCCTTCATGCAGGGGAAGCGAACACTGAAGCTTTCTTT

V gene: TRBV11-3
J gene: TRBJ2-7
D gene: NA
clone size: NA
CDR3 protein: CASSLDQRGEQYF
CDR3 DNA: TGTGCCAGCAGCTTAGATCAGAGGGGCGAGCAGTACTTC

V gene: TRBV10-3
J gene: TRBJ1-2
D gene: NA
clone size: NA
CDR3 protein: CAISNPGNYGYTF
CDR3 DNA: TGTGCCATCTCGAATCCGGGAAACTATGGCTACACCTTC

V gene: TRBV6-2/TRBV6-3
J gene: TRBJ1-1
D gene: NA
clone size: NA
CDR3 protein: CASSYGRPNTEAFF
CDR3 DNA: TGTGCCAGCAGTTACGGCAGGCCGAACACTGAAGCTTTCTTT

V gene: TRBV6-2/TRBV6-3
J gene: TRBJ2-7
D gene: TRBD1
clone size: NA
CDR3 protein: CASSSDRGLYEQYF
CDR3 DNA: TGTGCCAGCAGTTCGGACAGGGGGCTTTACGAGCAGTACTTC

V gene: TRBV11-2
J gene: TRBJ2-7
D gene: TRBD2
clone size: many
CDR3 protein: CASSFTREGLRNF
CDR3 DNA: TGTGCCAGCAGCTTTACGCGGGAGGGCCTTCGGAACTTC

V gene: TRBV28
J gene: TRBJ1-1
D gene: NA
clone size: once
CDR3 protein: CASRPDPAGLNTEAFF
CDR3 DNA: TGTGCCAGCCGACCTGACCCTGCGGGGCTGAACACTGAAGCTTTCTTT

V gene: TRBV5-1
J gene: TRBJ2-7
D gene: TRBD2
clone size: many
CDR3 protein: CASSLLLAGYEQYF
CDR3 DNA: TGCGCCAGCAGCTTGTTACTAGCGGGCTACGAGCAGTACTTC

V gene: TRBV2
J gene: TRBJ2-2
D gene: TRBD2
clone size: many
CDR3 protein: CASKAGGSSGELFF
CDR3 DNA: TGTGCCAGCAAGGCGGGAGGGTCTTCCGGGGAGCTGTTTTTT

V gene: TRBV10-3
J gene: TRBJ1-1
D gene: TRBD1
clone size: NA
CDR3 protein: CAIRGGLGQANTEAFF
CDR3 DNA: TGTGCCATCAGAGGGGGGTTAGGACAGGCGAACACTGAAGCTTTCTTT

V gene: TRBV28
J gene: TRBJ1-2
D gene: NA
clone size: many
CDR3 protein: CASWQGSGDGYTF
CDR3 DNA: TGTGCCAGCTGGCAGGGGAGTGGTGATGGCTACACCTTC

V gene: TRBV6-5
J gene: TRBJ2-5
D gene: TRBD1
clone size: many
CDR3 protein: CASSRAGGIGETQYF
CDR3 DNA: TGTGCCAGCAGCCGGGCAGGGGGCATTGGAGAGACCCAGTACTTC

V gene: TRBV6-5
J gene: TRBJ2-5
D gene: NA
clone size: many
CDR3 protein: CASTRDTIQETQYF
CDR3 DNA: TGTGCCAGCACTCGGGACACTATCCAAGAGACCCAGTACTTC

V gene: TRBV3-1
J gene: TRBJ2-5
D gene: TRBD2
clone size: many
CDR3 protein: CASSHRGEETQYF
CDR3 DNA: TGTGCCAGCAGCCATCGGGGGGAAGAGACCCAGTACTTC

V gene: TRBV6-1
J gene: TRBJ2-2
D gene: NA
clone size: many
CDR3 protein: CASNPGENTGELFF
CDR3 DNA: TGTGCCAGCAACCCAGGGGAGAACACCGGGGAGCTGTTTTTT